The 3 T cell receptor beta chains reported below all come from one sample, sequenced in a study of T cells in Graves' hyperthyroidism and ophthalmopathy. Regions amplified from RNA transcripts were the TCR beta CDR3 regions. An initial round of RT-PCR targeting the TCR CDR3 relied on the HTBI primer set. TCRdb reanalysed the multiplex PCR reads using MiXCR and keeps one entry per CDR3 protein. The table lists roughly 700,000 distinct CDR3 sequences, under 45% of them singletons. Material: blood. The receptors stem from a woman aged 40 to 50 with Graves' hyperthyroidism.

This chain uses TRBV6-1 with TRBJ2-7; 8 nucleotides align to TRBD2. Germline CDR1 reads MNHNS; CDR2 reads SASEGT. Losses at the gene ends were 6 bases for V and 5 bases for J; bases not matched to a gene: 18. The CDR3 runs 17 residues. The CDR3 nucleotides read TGTGCCAGCAGCCAAGACCCCGGGGGGGTAGGGGCCCACGAGCAGTACTTC. Translated, it gives CASSQDPGGVGAHEQYF.

This clonotype was seen at least ten times. The J gene is TRBJ1-2, the V gene TRBV7-2; D ambiguous. Germline CDR1 is SGHTA and CDR2 is FQGNSA. This CDR3 spans 14 amino acids. Trimming took off 6 bases at V and 8 bases at J, with 19 bases between the two ends. The CDR3: CASSYYRSSGGYTF. In DNA, the CDR3 is TGTGCCAGCAGTTACTACCGGTCCTCTGGGGGCTACACCTTC.

The chain employs TRBV12-3 or TRBV12-4 and TRBJ1-1; 10 positions agree with TRBD1. Trimming removed 5 bases from V and 3 bases from J; junction bases left unmatched: 12. CDR3 length: 17 amino acids. The CDR3 here is CASSDRQGAKYDTEAFF. DNA of the CDR3: TGTGCCAGCAGTGATAGACAGGGGGCCAAATATGACACTGAAGCTTTCTTT.